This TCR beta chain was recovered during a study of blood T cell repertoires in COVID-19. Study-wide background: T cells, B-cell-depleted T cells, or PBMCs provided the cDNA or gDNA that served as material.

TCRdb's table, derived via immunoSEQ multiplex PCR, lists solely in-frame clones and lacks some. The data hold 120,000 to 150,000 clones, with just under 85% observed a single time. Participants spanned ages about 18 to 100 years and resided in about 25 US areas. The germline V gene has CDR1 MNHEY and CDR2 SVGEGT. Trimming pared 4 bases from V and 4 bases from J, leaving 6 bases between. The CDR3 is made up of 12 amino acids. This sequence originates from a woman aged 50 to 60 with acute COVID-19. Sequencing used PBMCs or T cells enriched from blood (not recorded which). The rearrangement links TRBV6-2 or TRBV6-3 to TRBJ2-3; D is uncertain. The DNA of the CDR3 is TGTGCCAGCAGTTCAGGCCCAGATACGCAGTATTTT. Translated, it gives CASSSGPDTQYF.